The rows below give T cell receptor beta chains drawn from one sample of a study of shared T cell receptors in the human thymus. TCRdb's table, derived via immunoSEQ multiplex PCR, lists solely in-frame clones and lacks some. Here the sample spans about 380,000 clones, around 93% being singletons. The sample comprised thymocytes. The source of these receptors is a human donor. Each CDR3 is given with its conserved first and last residue. The D gene is left open where the match is weak. Clone size is stated in some rows and not others, as once, few, many or a class when expanded.

v_gene,j_gene,d_gene,abundance,CDR3aa,CDR3nt
TRBV5-1,TRBJ2-7,.,once,CASSMYYSPLGDEQYF,TGCGCCAGCAGCATGTACTATAGCCCCCTCGGCGACGAGCAGTACTTC
TRBV28,TRBJ2-5,TRBD1,.,CASSHLRDRGQETQYF,TGTGCCAGCAGCCATCTTCGGGACAGGGGACAAGAGACCCAGTACTTC
TRBV4-3,TRBJ1-4,.,.,CASSQGSLGKLFF,TGCGCCAGCAGCCAAGGAAGTTTAGGAAAACTGTTTTTT
TRBV4-1,TRBJ2-3,.,.,CASSPQVGLDTQYF,TGCGCCAGCAGCCCACAAGTAGGTCTGGATACGCAGTATTTT
TRBV30,TRBJ2-7,TRBD2,.,CAWSVLGGRDSNEQYF,TGTGCCTGGAGTGTACTAGGCGGGAGGGACTCTAACGAGCAGTACTTC
TRBV7-6,TRBJ2-3,TRBD2,.,CASSLARGGDLRTQYF,TGTGCCAGCAGCTTAGCTCGGGGGGGGGACCTACGTACGCAGTATTTT
TRBV4-3,TRBJ1-3,.,.,CASSQAQLTWGGNTIYF,TGCGCCAGCAGCCAAGCCCAGCTGACTTGGGGAGGAAACACCATATATTTT
TRBV4-1,TRBJ1-5,.,.,CASSQGGHIDNQPQHF,TGCGCCAGCAGCCAGGGGGGGCACATCGACAATCAGCCCCAGCATTTT
TRBV6-6,TRBJ2-7,TRBD2,.,CATSIGTSGTYEQYF,TGTGCCACCTCAATTGGGACTAGCGGGACCTACGAGCAGTACTTC
TRBV28,TRBJ2-7,.,once,CASSHLAIHEQYF,TGTGCCAGCAGCCATCTAGCGATCCACGAGCAGTACTTC
TRBV30,TRBJ1-5,.,.,CAWSPPGLNQPQHF,TGTGCCTGGAGTCCACCGGGGCTCAATCAGCCCCAGCATTTT
TRBV4-2,TRBJ2-1,TRBD1,.,CASSQDTRRGLRDEQFF,TGTGCCAGCAGCCAAGATACCCGCAGGGGGCTCAGAGATGAGCAGTTCTTC
TRBV20-1,TRBJ2-1,.,.,CSASGEQFF,TGCAGTGCTAGCGGTGAGCAGTTCTTC
TRBV10-3,TRBJ2-1,.,few,CAIRRGGDEQFF,TGTGCCATCAGGCGGGGTGGGGATGAGCAGTTCTTC
TRBV6-4,TRBJ1-2,TRBD1,.,CASRSQGDGYTF,TGTGCCAGCAGGTCCCAGGGGGATGGCTACACCTTC
TRBV10-2,TRBJ1-2,TRBD1,.,CASFLPPGTGASNYGYTF,TGCGCCAGCTTCCTCCCCCCCGGGACAGGGGCCTCTAACTATGGCTACACCTTC
TRBV27,TRBJ2-2,TRBD1,.,CASSLETGWSPAETCLTGELFF,TGTGCCAGCAGTTTGGAGACAGGGTGGTCCCCGGCCGAAACGTGCCTCACCGGGGAGCTGTTTTTT
TRBV11-3,TRBJ2-7,TRBD1,once,CASSSQDRDGEQYF,TGTGCCAGCAGCTCTCAAGACAGGGACGGAGAGCAGTACTTC
TRBV27,TRBJ2-6,.,.,CASSSSTSNVLTF,TGTGCCAGCAGTTCCTCCACAAGCAACGTCCTGACTTTC
TRBV27,TRBJ1-5,TRBD1,once,CASSPQGQINQPQHF,TGTGCCAGCAGTCCGCAGGGACAGATCAATCAGCCCCAGCATTTT
TRBV5-6,TRBJ2-3,TRBD2,.,CASSPILAGGHTQYF,TGTGCCAGCAGCCCCATACTAGCGGGAGGGCATACGCAGTATTTT
TRBV4-1,TRBJ1-2,TRBD1,.,CASSPRDRAVSGYTF,TGCGCCAGCAGCCCCCGGGACAGGGCTGTCTCTGGCTACACCTTC
TRBV6-4,TRBJ2-1,TRBD1,.,CASRSGTGGQYYNEQFF,TGTGCCAGCAGAAGTGGGACAGGGGGACAATATTACAATGAGCAGTTCTTC
TRBV5-6,TRBJ1-1,TRBD1,.,CASSLAGGAPGTEAFF,TGTGCCAGCAGCTTGGCAGGGGGCGCCCCGGGGACTGAAGCTTTCTTT
TRBV18,TRBJ1-5,TRBD1,.,CASGNRGNQPQHF,TGTGCCAGCGGAAACAGGGGTAATCAGCCCCAGCATTTT
TRBV2,TRBJ2-2,TRBD2,.,CASSNDLRGRELFF,TGTGCCAGCAGTAATGACTTGCGGGGGAGGGAGCTGTTTTTT
TRBV28,TRBJ1-2,.,.,CASSSPGRADYGYTF,TGTGCCAGCAGTTCGCCTGGCAGGGCAGACTATGGCTACACCTTC
TRBV15,TRBJ1-5,.,.,CATSSFMVGDSNQPQHF,TGTGCCACCAGCTCATTTATGGTGGGGGATAGCAATCAGCCCCAGCATTTT
TRBV5-1,TRBJ1-5,.,.,CASSLGVGQPQHF,TGCGCCAGCAGCTTGGGGGTGGGCCAGCCCCAGCATTTT
TRBV5-1,TRBJ2-4,.,.,CASSLTATAKNIQYF,TGCGCCAGCAGCTTGACCGCGACGGCCAAAAACATTCAGTACTTC
TRBV27,TRBJ2-7,TRBD2,.,CASSLTPGGYSYEQYF,TGTGCCAGCAGTTTGACTCCGGGAGGCTACTCCTACGAGCAGTACTTC
TRBV4-1,TRBJ2-2,TRBD2,.,CASSQPPSGRFLLHTGELFF,TGCGCCAGCAGCCAGCCTCCTAGCGGGAGGTTCTTGCTCCACACCGGGGAGCTGTTTTTT
TRBV27,TRBJ1-1,.,.,CASSLSTNRAQAFF,TGTGCCAGCAGTTTATCTACTAACAGAGCCCAAGCTTTCTTT
TRBV6-5,TRBJ2-3,TRBD1,.,CATLPGGMGTDTQYF,TGTGCCACCCTCCCAGGGGGTATGGGCACAGATACGCAGTATTTT
TRBV5-4,TRBJ2-5,.,.,CASSLGQNQETQYF,TGTGCCAGCAGCCTTGGACAGAACCAAGAGACCCAGTACTTC
TRBV30,TRBJ1-2,.,.,CAWSRSRKRGGYTF,TGTGCCTGGAGTCGCTCAAGGAAAAGGGGTGGCTACACCTTC
TRBV5-5,TRBJ2-7,TRBD2,.,CASQLGGIISYEQYF,TGTGCCAGCCAATTGGGGGGGATCATCTCCTACGAGCAGTACTTC
TRBV15,TRBJ2-3,.,.,CATSRDTQYF,TGTGCCACCAGCAGAGATACGCAGTATTTT
TRBV4-2,TRBJ1-2,.,.,CASSQDKRRSYGYTF,TGTGCCAGCAGCCAAGATAAACGACGAAGCTATGGCTACACCTTC
TRBV28,TRBJ2-3,.,.,CASSYPPEDPEDTQYF,TGTGCCAGCAGTTACCCCCCGGAGGACCCTGAAGATACGCAGTATTTT
TRBV19,TRBJ2-7,TRBD2,.,CASKYSTSGSYEQYF,TGTGCCAGTAAGTATTCGACTAGCGGGTCCTACGAGCAGTACTTC
TRBV2,TRBJ1-2,TRBD1,once,CASSCRDSYGYTF,TGTGCCAGCAGTTGCCGGGACAGCTATGGCTACACCTTC
TRBV4-3,TRBJ2-3,.,.,CASSQEFSRDTQYF,TGCGCCAGCAGCCAAGAATTTAGTCGGGATACGCAGTATTTT
TRBV14,TRBJ2-3,TRBD1,.,CASSQDPGQGRTDTQYF,TGTGCCAGCAGCCAAGACCCGGGACAGGGGCGCACAGATACGCAGTATTTT
TRBV28,TRBJ1-5,TRBD1,.,CASSFPGRGVTQPQHF,TGTGCCAGCAGTTTTCCGGGCAGGGGGGTTACTCAGCCCCAGCATTTT
TRBV7-3,TRBJ2-1,TRBD1,.,CASSHRQGKGFFNEQFF,TGTGCCAGCAGCCACCGACAGGGAAAAGGGTTTTTTAATGAGCAGTTCTTC
TRBV5-1,TRBJ2-7,.,.,CASSLNGQISYEQYF,TGCGCCAGCAGCTTAAATGGGCAGATTTCCTACGAGCAGTACTTC
TRBV28,TRBJ2-2,TRBD2,.,CASSPIAGEGGELFF,TGTGCCAGCAGTCCAATAGCGGGAGAGGGCGGGGAGCTGTTTTTT
TRBV4-1,TRBJ2-7,.,.,CASSPGAGSYEQYF,TGCGCCAGCAGCCCAGGGGCGGGGTCCTACGAGCAGTACTTC
TRBV5-1,TRBJ1-5,.,.,CASSWWGTQPQHF,TGCGCCAGCAGCTGGTGGGGAACTCAGCCCCAGCATTTT
TRBV6-5,TRBJ2-1,TRBD2,once,CASGQSGNSRDEQFF,TGTGCCAGCGGTCAAAGCGGGAACTCCCGGGATGAGCAGTTCTTC
TRBV4-1,TRBJ2-6,TRBD1,.,CASSQERPHGDRWISGANVLTF,TGCGCCAGCAGCCAAGAAAGGCCTCACGGGGACAGATGGATCTCTGGGGCCAACGTCCTGACTTTC
TRBV12-5,TRBJ2-1,TRBD1,.,CASGLDRGQTLIYNEQFF,TGTGCTAGTGGTTTGGACAGGGGCCAGACCCTTATTTACAATGAGCAGTTCTTC
TRBV15,TRBJ2-4,.,.,CATSRDDGGHKNIQYF,TGTGCCACCAGCAGAGATGACGGCGGGCACAAAAACATTCAGTACTTC
TRBV5-6,TRBJ1-1,TRBD1,few,CASSLYGRGLMNTEAFF,TGTGCCAGCAGCTTGTATGGCAGGGGGTTAATGAACACTGAAGCTTTCTTT
TRBV14,TRBJ1-1,TRBD1,once,CASSQEWTGRTEAFF,TGTGCCAGCAGCCAAGAGTGGACAGGGAGGACTGAAGCTTTCTTT
TRBV6-5,TRBJ2-3,.,.,CASSTHHPSTDTQYF,TGTGCCAGCAGCACCCACCATCCTAGCACAGATACGCAGTATTTT
TRBV5-1,TRBJ2-2,TRBD1,.,CASSWDRGQAGELFF,TGCGCCAGCAGCTGGGACAGGGGTCAGGCCGGGGAGCTGTTTTTT
TRBV18,TRBJ2-7,.,.,CASSEGGGGYEQYF,TGTGCCAGCTCCGAAGGGGGGGGAGGCTACGAGCAGTACTTC